These 9 T cell receptor beta chains share one sample of origin, sequenced in a study of molecular identifiers for immune sequencing clone quantification. TCRdb independently ran MiXCR on the PCR reads; one entry per CDR3 protein. The table includes 600,000 to 650,000 distinct CDR3 sequences, just under 20% detected once. Input material: naive CD8+ T cells from blood, with Jurkat cell RNA spiked in. Subset described: FACS-sorted CD8+CD4-CCR7+CD45RA+ naive T cells. The receptor set was obtained from a human donor in good health. Some libraries in this study had Jurkat cell RNA spiked in.

V and J are TRBV19 and TRBJ2-1; D possibly corresponds to TRBD2 (5 bases). The CDR3 extends over 14 amino acids. In germline, CDR1 is LNHDA, CDR2 SQIVND (reference sequence). V gave up 4 bases and J gave up 10 bases, with 17 bases separating them. CDR3 nucleotide sequence: TGTGCCAGTAGTACCCCCGGGTTCTCGGGGGAGCAGTTCTTC. Translated, it gives CASSTPGFSGEQFF.

This clonotype showed up many times. V usage is TRBV7-9 and J usage is TRBJ2-7; D may match TRBD1 or TRBD2 (6 bases each). This CDR3 is built from 13 residues. The V and J ends lost 4 bases and 6 bases respectively, with 13 bases between them. CDR1 and CDR2 (germline): SEHNR, FQNEAQ (reference sequence). The CDR3 region is CASSSPEGGEQYF. The CDR3 nucleotides read TGTGCCAGCAGCTCCCCCGAGGGGGGCGAGCAGTACTTC.

Many counts were recorded for this clonotype. The chain couples TRBV19 to TRBJ1-5; the D gene is possibly TRBD1 (6 bases). This CDR3 is 15 amino acids long. The V gene lost 5 bases and the J gene lost 1 base, with 12 bases spanning the gap. The germline CDR1 and CDR2 sequences are LNHDA and SQIVND (reference sequence). The chain's CDR3 is CASSFGGRSNQPQHF. The CDR3 DNA sequence: TGTGCCAGTAGTTTTGGGGGCAGGAGCAATCAGCCCCAGCATTTT.

This clonotype was detected ten times or more. J is TRBJ2-1 and V is TRBV29-1, with D maybe TRBD2 (6 bases). The germline V and J ends were trimmed by 3 bases and 3 bases, with 9 bases remaining between them. The CDR3 contains 13 residues. In germline, CDR1 is SQVTM, CDR2 ANQGSEA. CDR3 nucleotides: TGCAGCGTTGACTTAGCGGACTACAATGAGCAGTTCTTC. Its protein is CSVDLADYNEQFF.

This clonotype appeared many times. This chain uses TRBV7-9 with TRBJ2-3; D remains unclear. V was shortened by 1 base and J by 2 bases, with 16 bases between the two germline ends. The CDR3 consists of 17 residues. Germline lookup yields CDR1 SEHNR and CDR2 FQNEAQ (reference sequence). This chain's CDR3 is CASSLVLAGVYTDTQYF. For the CDR3, the DNA is TGTGCCAGCAGCTTAGTGTTGGCTGGGGTATACACAGATACGCAGTATTTT. The full variable domain, completed using reference TRBV7-9 and TRBJ2-3, is DTGVSQNPRHKITKRGQNVTFRCDPISEHNRLYWYRQTLGQGPEFLTYFQNEAQLEKSRLLSDRFSAERPKGSFSTLEIQRTEQGDSAMYLCASSLVLAGVYTDTQYFGPGTRLTVL.

This clonotype was counted a few times. J is TRBJ1-1 and V is TRBV25-1; D call uncertain. Trimming took 2 bases from V and 3 from J, leaving 1 base between them. Germline V CDR1 and CDR2: MGHDK, SYGVNS. This CDR3 is built from 11 residues. In DNA form, the CDR3 reads TGTGCCAGCAGTGAAGACACTGAAGCTTTCTTT. It is translated as CASSEDTEAFF.

The chain uses TRBV12-3 or TRBV12-4 and TRBJ2-5, with TRBD1 as a possible D gene (5 bases). Trimming removed 1 base from V and 2 bases from J, with 8 bases in between. CDR3 length equals 14 residues. CDR3 sequence: CASSLVRQQETQYF. The CDR3 bases are TGTGCCAGCAGTTTAGTTAGACAGCAAGAGACCCAGTACTTC.

This clonotype was counted at least ten times. V gene TRBV2 combines with J gene TRBJ2-3; no reliable D call. Trimming left V 3 bases short and J 0 bases short, with 10 bases between. Germline values: CDR1 SNHLY, CDR2 FYNNEI. The CDR3 runs 15 residues. CDR3 in amino acids: CASSDTDGSTDTQYF. In nucleotides, the CDR3 is TGTGCCAGCAGTGACACAGACGGAAGCACAGATACGCAGTATTTT. Complete variable domain (other parts from reference TRBV2 and TRBJ2-3): EPEVTQTPSHQVTQMGQEVILRCVPISNHLYFYWYRQILGQKVEFLVSFYNNEISEKSEIFDDQFSVERPDGSNFTLKIRSTKLEDSAMYFCASSDTDGSTDTQYFGPGTRLTVL.

This clonotype has a count of ten or more. The chain uses TRBV4-3 and TRBJ2-7; the D gene is possibly TRBD1 (5 bases). Germline V gives CDR1 LGHNA, CDR2 YSLEER. Trimming stripped 5 bases from V and 2 bases from J, with 10 bases between. The CDR3 runs to 13 residues. CDR3 sequence: CASSADRTYEQYF. The CDR3, as DNA: TGCGCCAGCAGCGCCGACAGAACCTACGAGCAGTACTTC.